This entry features one TCR beta chain sequence. The CDR3 regions of TCR beta were amplified from RNA transcripts. An initial round of RT-PCR targeting the TCR CDR3 relied on the HTBI primer set. TCRdb recomputed calls from the multiplex PCR reads with MiXCR, one row per CDR3 protein. The sample includes hundreds of thousands of distinct CDR3 sequences, approximately 19% seen only once; the top ten take roughly a sixth. Trimming at V came to 8 bases and at J to 0 bases, leaving 10 bases not matched to a gene. The length of the CDR3 is 16 residues. Germline V gene lookup returns CDR1 SNHLY and CDR2 FYNNEI. Fresh peripheral blood, about 10 ml of it, supplied the PBMCs. This record belongs to a study of T cells in Graves' hyperthyroidism and ophthalmopathy.

This TCR came from a woman in her forties or fifties with Graves' hyperthyroidism that later progressed to Graves' ophthalmopathy. Sequenced: blood. The genes are TRBV2 and TRBJ1-3; 7 bases are a match to TRBD1. The CDR3 DNA sequence: TGTGCCAGCCGCACAGGGGCCACACACTCTGGAAACACCATATATTTT. Its translation: CASRTGATHSGNTIYF.